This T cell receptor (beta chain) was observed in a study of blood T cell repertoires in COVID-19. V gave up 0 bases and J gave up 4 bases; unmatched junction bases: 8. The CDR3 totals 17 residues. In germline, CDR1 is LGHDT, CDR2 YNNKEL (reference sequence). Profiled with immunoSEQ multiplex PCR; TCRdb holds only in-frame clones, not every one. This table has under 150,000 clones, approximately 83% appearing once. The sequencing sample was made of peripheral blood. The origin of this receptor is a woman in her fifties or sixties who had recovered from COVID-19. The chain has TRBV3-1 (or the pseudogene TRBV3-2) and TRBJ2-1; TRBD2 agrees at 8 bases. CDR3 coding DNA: TGTGCCAGCAGCCAAGATTCGGTAGCGGGACTGTACAATGAGCAGTTCTTC. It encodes CASSQDSVAGLYNEQFF.